These 30 T cell receptor beta chains were sequenced from one sample in a study of beta chain features in type 1 diabetes. Every isolated RNA sample was fully reverse transcribed, so sequencing captured expressed TCRB transcripts. Clones were sequenced by immunoSEQ multiplex PCR, and TCRdb holds only the in-frame ones, with some missing. The repertoire holds approximately 15,000 clones, around two fifths seen once, with around 0.53% in the top ten. Sequenced: stem cell memory CD4+ T cells from blood. All receptors come from a woman aged 40 to 55 in good health.

This clone was found a few times. The chain combines TRBV10-2 with TRBJ2-5, with 7 bases lining up with TRBD1. The J call may be in error: the DNA end matches TRBJ2-7 better. The CDR3 loop spans 15 amino acids. Germline V gene sequence: CDR1 WSHSY, CDR2 SAAADI. This CDR3 is CASSEATGYSYEQYF. CDR3 sequence (DNA): TGCGCCAGCAGTGAGGCGACAGGGTATTCCTACGAGCAGTACTTC.

In its sample, this clone was seen a few times. The V and J genes are TRBV5-1 and TRBJ2-5; 10 positions agree with TRBD2. Germline CDR1 is SGHRS and CDR2 is YFSETQ. The CDR3 contains 14 residues. The trim removed 6 bases at V and 1 base at J, leaving 3 bases unmatched. CDR3 nucleotides: TGCGCCAGCACGGGACTAGCGTCCCAAGAGACCCAGTACTTC. Its translation is CASTGLASQETQYF.

The chain links TRBV7-2 to TRBJ1-4; a weak D match, TRBD1 (5 bases). V lost 6 bases to trimming and J lost 7 bases, with 21 bases between them. The CDR3 has 16 amino acids. Germline CDR1 reads SGHTA; CDR2 reads FQGNSA. The CDR3 nucleotides are TGTGCCAGCAGTCCACATATACTGTCTAGGGGTGAAAAACTGTTTTTT. Encoded protein: CASSPHILSRGEKLFF.

A few counts support this clone. The CDR3 loop is CASSQNPVSALSPLHF. The DNA for the CDR3 is TGTGCCAGCAGTCAGAACCCCGTCTCCGCCCTCTCACCCCTCCACTTT. The chain combines TRBV27 with TRBJ1-6; no clear D gene. The germline gives CDR1 MNHEY, CDR2 SMNVEV (reference sequence). This CDR3 spans 16 amino acids. The ends were cut back, 5 bases at V and 10 bases at J, with 21 bases in the middle.

The chain employs TRBV6-1 and TRBJ1-1, with a possible D match to TRBD1 (6 bases). CDR3 size: 15 residues. The ends were cut back, 6 bases at V and 1 base at J, with 15 bases in the middle. Germline V gene data show CDR1 as MNHNS and CDR2 as SASEGT. The CDR3 loop is CASRDRRGENTEAFF. The CDR3 bases are TGTGCCAGCAGGGACCGCAGGGGAGAGAACACTGAAGCTTTCTTT.

This clone turned up a few times. This chain's CDR3 is CASSPPRTGTGFDEQYF. The CDR3 DNA sequence: TGTGCCAGCAGTCCCCCTCGGACCGGGACAGGGTTCGACGAGCAGTACTTC. The rearrangement joins TRBV28 to TRBJ2-7; TRBD1 aligns across 9 bases. J lost 5 bases, V lost 5 bases, and 16 bases had no gene match. Germline V gives CDR1 MDHEN, CDR2 SYDVKM. This CDR3 spans 17 amino acids. Drawing the rest from reference TRBV28 and TRBJ2-7, the complete variable domain is DVKVTQSSRYLVKRTGEKVFLECVQDMDHENMFWYRQDPGLGLRLIYFSYDVKMKEKGDIPEGYSVSREKKERFSLILESASTNQTSMYLCASSPPRTGTGFDEQYFGPGTRLTVT.

The chain has TRBV6-5 and TRBJ2-7; perhaps TRBD1 as D (6 bases). CDR3 size: 13 residues. Trimming took off 5 bases at V and 5 bases at J, with 13 bases between the two ends. Germline V gives CDR1 MNHEY, CDR2 SVGAGI. The CDR3 DNA sequence: TGTGCCAGCAGTAAACAACAGGGCCACGAGCAGTACTTC. Amino acids: CASSKQQGHEQYF.

J is TRBJ2-3 and V is TRBV2; 16 bases are shared with TRBD2. V trimming: 6 bases; J trimming: 2 bases; junction bases outside the gene matches: 2. The CDR3 covers 16 residues. Germline V gene lookup returns CDR1 SNHLY and CDR2 FYNNEI. The CDR3 loop reads CASRGLAGGNTDTQYF. CDR3 sequence (DNA): TGTGCCAGCAGGGGACTAGCGGGGGGGAACACAGATACGCAGTATTTT.

V and J are TRBV6-5 and TRBJ1-6; unclear D gene. Trimming pared 5 bases from V and 7 bases from J, leaving 15 bases between. The CDR3 extends over 15 amino acids. Germline V gene data show CDR1 as MNHEY and CDR2 as SVGAGI. The chain's CDR3 is CASSPQVVVNSPLHF. The CDR3, as DNA: TGTGCCAGCAGTCCCCAGGTCGTCGTAAATTCACCCCTCCACTTT.

J is TRBJ2-7 and V is TRBV5-6; 12 nucleotides match TRBD2. Per germline, CDR1 SGHDT and CDR2 YYEEEE. This CDR3 has 18 amino acids. V was clipped by 3 bases and J by 2 bases; unmatched bases: 12. Written as DNA, the CDR3 is TGTGCCAGCAGCTCGACCGGGACTAGCGGGTCAAAAACCTACGAGCAGTACTTC. Translation gives CASSSTGTSGSKTYEQYF. Full variable domain (outside the CDR3, taken from reference TRBV5-6 and TRBJ2-7): DAGVTQSPTHLIKTRGQQVTLRCSPKSGHDTVSWYQQALGQGPQFIFQYYEEEERQRGNFPDRFSGHQFPNYSSELNVNALLLGDSALYLCASSSTGTSGSKTYEQYFGPGTRLTVT.

The CDR3 DNA reads TGTGCCACCAGCAAACCACCGGGACAGGGGGTTTTTCAGCCCCAGCATTTT. Translated, it gives CATSKPPGQGVFQPQHF. This sequence joins TRBV15 and TRBJ1-5; 11 positions match TRBD1. Germline V gene data show CDR1 as LNHNV and CDR2 as YYDKDF (reference sequence). J lost 6 bases, V lost 4 bases, and 11 bases had no gene match. There are 17 residues in the CDR3. Full variable domain (missing parts from reference TRBV15 and TRBJ1-5): DAMVIQNPRYQVTQFGKPVTLSCSQTLNHNVMYWYQQKSSQAPKLLFHYYDKDFNNEADTPDNFQSRRPNTSFCFLDIRSPGLGDTAMYLCATSKPPGQGVFQPQHFGDGTRLSIL.

This clone was found a few times. This chain links TRBV19 with TRBJ1-2; D perhaps matches TRBD1 (6 bases). The length of the CDR3 is 12 residues. Trimming left V 4 bases short and J 12 bases short, with 15 bases between. CDR1 and CDR2 from the germline V gene are LNHDA and SQIVND (reference sequence). DNA for the CDR3: TGTGCCAGTAGTAACTTCAGGACAGACCACACCTTC. This codes for CASSNFRTDHTF.

This clone was seen more than once but under ten times. The chain joins TRBV7-2 to TRBJ1-2, with TRBD1 matching 7 bases. Germline V gene lookup returns CDR1 SGHTA and CDR2 FQGNSA. CDR3 size: 13 residues. With 5 bases clipped from V and 6 bases from J, the junction kept 6 bases outside the gene matches. The CDR3 spells CASSHDRDHGYTF. CDR3 in DNA: TGTGCCAGCAGCCACGACAGGGACCATGGCTACACCTTC.

The chain combines TRBV7-9 with TRBJ2-1, with 9 bases fitting TRBD1. In germline, CDR1 is SEHNR, CDR2 FQNEAQ (reference sequence). The trim removed 4 bases at V and 6 bases at J, leaving 4 bases unmatched. The CDR3 sequence is 14 residues long. The CDR3 coding sequence is TGTGCCAGCAGCTCCAGGACAGGGGCCAATGAGCAGTTCTTC. Its protein product is CASSSRTGANEQFF. Full variable domain (rest looked up from reference TRBV7-9 and TRBJ2-1): DTGVSQNPRHKITKRGQNVTFRCDPISEHNRLYWYRQTLGQGPEFLTYFQNEAQLEKSRLLSDRFSAERPKGSFSTLEIQRTEQGDSAMYLCASSSRTGANEQFFGPGTRLTVL.

The rearrangement links TRBV28 to TRBJ2-7, with D perhaps matching TRBD2 (6 bases). In germline, CDR1 is MDHEN, CDR2 SYDVKM. This CDR3 spans 15 amino acids. V was trimmed by 2 bases and J by 5 bases, leaving 16 bases between them. The CDR3 nucleotides are TGTGCCAGCAGTTTACCGGGCCCGGGAGTCAACGAGCAGTACTTC. Amino acid sequence: CASSLPGPGVNEQYF.

This clone was counted between two and nine times. J is TRBJ2-3 and V is TRBV7-2, with 12 bases matching TRBD2. Looked up from germline, CDR1 is SGHTA and CDR2 is FQGNSA. The CDR3 runs 18 residues. J gave up 2 bases and V 1 base, and 7 bases lay outside the gene matches. The CDR3 loop reads CASSLGKLAGGPTDTQYF. CDR3 coding DNA: TGTGCCAGCAGCTTAGGCAAACTAGCGGGGGGACCCACAGATACGCAGTATTTT.

This sequence joins TRBV2 and TRBJ2-1; TRBD2 agrees at 11 bases. Germline lookup yields CDR1 SNHLY and CDR2 FYNNEI. The CDR3 consists of 15 residues. V lost 6 bases to trimming and J lost 7 bases; unmatched junction nucleotides: 8. Here the CDR3 DNA reads TGTGCCAGCAGACCACTAGCGGGGGTTAGTAATGAGCAGTTCTTC. It yields the protein CASRPLAGVSNEQFF.

This clone was counted a few times. The chain employs TRBV11-3 and TRBJ2-2; 7 bases align to TRBD2. The CDR3 is made up of 14 amino acids. The V gene's germline CDR1 is SGHNT and CDR2 YENEEA. V trimming: 5 bases; J trimming: 6 bases; junction bases outside the gene matches: 6. For the CDR3, the DNA is TGTGCCAGCAGCCTGGGGGGGATGGCCGGGGAGCTGTTTTTT. Encoded protein: CASSLGGMAGELFF.

The genes are TRBV25-1 and TRBJ1-2; 8 bases map to TRBD1. V shed 4 bases and J 8 bases; nucleotides not matched to a gene: 3. CDR1 is MGHDK, CDR2 SYGVNS, per germline. The length of the CDR3 is 12 residues. CDR3 in amino acids: CASSGTGLGYTF. The CDR3, as DNA: TGTGCCAGCAGTGGGACAGGGCTCGGCTACACCTTC.

The chain links TRBV7-6 to TRBJ2-3; D may be TRBD1 (6 bases). The germline V and J ends were trimmed by 1 base and 2 bases, with 10 bases remaining between them. CDR3 length equals 15 residues. Germline V CDR1 and CDR2: SGHVS, FNYEAQ. The CDR3 sequence: CASSLEGEHTDTQYF. As DNA, the CDR3 is TGTGCCAGCAGCTTAGAGGGGGAACACACAGATACGCAGTATTTT.

This chain connects TRBV27 to TRBJ2-4, with 8 bases that match TRBD1. Trimming took 6 bases from V and 5 from J; bases not matched to a gene: 9. This CDR3 comprises 15 residues. The germline V gene has CDR1 MNHEY and CDR2 SMNVEV (reference sequence). CDR3 residues: CASRGTGGGENIQYF. The CDR3 nucleotides are TGTGCCAGCAGGGGTACAGGGGGTGGTGAAAACATTCAGTACTTC.

This clone was detected a few times. The chain joins TRBV5-1 to TRBJ2-7; maybe TRBD2 (6 bases). Germline V lookup: CDR1 SGHRS, CDR2 YFSETQ. V was trimmed by 4 bases and J by 5 bases, leaving 22 bases between them. The CDR3 loop spans 16 amino acids. The DNA for the CDR3 is TGCGCCAGCAGCCGACCCAATTGGGGAGGCTTCGACGAGCAGTACTTC. Its protein is CASSRPNWGGFDEQYF.

The rearrangement uses TRBV7-9 and TRBJ2-1; D may be TRBD2 (5 bases). V dropped 5 bases and J dropped 3 bases, with 23 bases sitting between them. This CDR3 comprises 18 residues. The germline gives CDR1 SEHNR, CDR2 FQNEAQ (reference sequence). The CDR3 coding sequence is TGTGCCAGCAGCCAGTTTGTCACGGCGACCGGGGACTACAATGAGCAGTTCTTC. This sequence encodes CASSQFVTATGDYNEQFF.

The chain carries TRBV4-2 and TRBJ2-5; D ambiguous. The CDR3 has 14 residues. Germline V CDR1 and CDR2: LGHNA, YNFKEQ. Trimming took off 5 bases at V and 3 bases at J, with 13 bases between the two ends. DNA for the CDR3: TGTGCCAGCAGCTTGTCCGCCAGTGAAGAGACCCAGTACTTC. Its translation is CASSLSASEETQYF.

This rearrangement joins TRBV23-1 to TRBJ1-5; possibly TRBD1 for D (5 bases). TRBV23-1 is filed as an ORF, its function uncertain. The CDR3 consists of 15 residues. Trimming cost V 8 bases and J 4 bases, with 18 bases left between them. CDR3 region: CASPRLGGGNQPQHF. CDR3 DNA: TGCGCCAGCCCGCGGTTGGGGGGGGGTAATCAGCCCCAGCATTTT.

The chain combines TRBV5-1 with TRBJ2-3, with D possibly being TRBD2 (5 bases). This CDR3 is built from 15 residues. Trimming stripped 7 bases from V and 4 bases from J, with 19 bases between. The germline gives CDR1 SGHRS, CDR2 YFSETQ. The chain's CDR3 is CASGGSPASADTQYF. As DNA, the CDR3 is TGCGCCAGCGGAGGTTCTCCCGCTTCAGCAGATACGCAGTATTTT.

This chain uses TRBV6-5 with TRBJ1-1, with D possibly matching TRBD1 (6 bases). The CDR3 runs to 13 residues. Trimming pared 6 bases from V and 1 base from J, leaving 9 bases between. Germline V gene data show CDR1 as MNHEY and CDR2 as SVGAGI. The CDR3 nucleotides are TGTGCCAGCAGGAGGGGGAAGAACACTGAAGCTTTCTTT. This codes for CASRRGKNTEAFF.

This rearrangement joins TRBV5-4 to TRBJ2-3; 8 bases match TRBD2. The ends lost 2 bases at V and 6 bases at J; junction bases unmatched: 11. Looked up from germline, CDR1 is SGHNT and CDR2 is YYREEE (reference sequence). The CDR3 is 16 residues long. Here the CDR3 DNA reads TGTGCCAGCAGCTTCCGAGTGGCGGGGGGCCCGGATACGCAGTATTTT. This sequence encodes CASSFRVAGGPDTQYF.

This sequence joins TRBV5-4 and TRBJ2-3, with 10 bases aligning to TRBD1. The V gene end was trimmed by 4 bases and the J gene end by 5 bases; junction bases not matched to a gene: 7. There are 15 residues in the CDR3. Germline CDR1 is SGHNT and CDR2 is YYREEE (reference sequence). For the CDR3, the DNA is TGTGCCAGCAGCGGGGGGACAGGGGTGGTAGATACGCAGTATTTT. This encodes CASSGGTGVVDTQYF. The complete variable domain, with remaining parts taken from reference TRBV5-4 and TRBJ2-3, reads ETGVTQSPTHLIKTRGQQVTLRCSSQSGHNTVSWYQQALGQGPQFIFQYYREEENGRGNFPPRFSGLQFPNYSSELNVNALELDDSALYLCASSGGTGVVDTQYFGPGTRLTVL.

This clone was seen just once. The chain is built from TRBV5-1 and TRBJ2-1, with 11 bases aligning to TRBD1. CDR3 length: 16 amino acids. Germline values: CDR1 SGHRS, CDR2 YFSETQ. J gave up 8 bases and V 0 bases, and 7 bases lay outside the gene matches. The CDR3 DNA is TGCGCCAGCAGCTTGGGACCGGGACAGGGGGTCTATGAGCAGTTCTTC. This sequence encodes CASSLGPGQGVYEQFF.